These 12 T cell receptor beta chains were all obtained from the same sample, sequenced in a study of blood T cell repertoires in COVID-19. Here immunoSEQ multiplex PCR was the method, and the copy in TCRdb shows in-frame clones only, minus some. The table shows a few hundred thousand clones, with around 87% occurring only once. Sequencing used peripheral blood. These receptors all stem from a woman aged 45-65 years who had recovered from COVID-19.

The chain joins TRBV30 to TRBJ1-1; possible D gene TRBD1, 5 bases. Trimming removed 5 bases at V and 7 bases at J, with 11 bases between. The CDR3 length is 11 residues. Germline V gives CDR1 GTSNPN, CDR2 SVGIG (reference sequence). The CDR3 nucleotides read TGTGCCTGGGGAAGGGGCGGTGAAGCTTTCTTT. Protein sequence: CAWGRGGEAFF.

About this clone: At one end the junction does not follow the germline gene, possibly because of a read error. The chain links TRBV5-1 to TRBJ1-6; perhaps TRBD1 as D (6 bases). Germline V lookup: CDR1 SGHRS, CDR2 YFSETQ. This CDR3 comprises 15 residues. The CDR3 protein is CVSRVRGGADSPLHF. The DNA of the CDR3 is TGCGTCAGCAGGGTCAGGGGTGGTGCGGATTCACCCCTCCACTTT.

The chain's CDR3 is CATSRDYLGQPQHF. The DNA for the CDR3 is TGTGCCACCAGCAGAGATTACTTGGGCCAGCCCCAGCATTTT. The rearrangement links TRBV15 to TRBJ1-5; D gene ambiguous. CDR1 and CDR2 from the germline V gene are LNHNV and YYDKDF (reference sequence). The V and J ends lost 0 bases and 7 bases respectively, with 10 bases between them. This CDR3 comprises 14 residues.

The J gene is TRBJ2-1, the V gene TRBV5-4; 7 nucleotides align to TRBD1. Trimming cost V 0 bases and J 3 bases; bases outside gene matches: 3. The CDR3 is 15 amino acids. Germline lookup yields CDR1 SGHNT and CDR2 YYREEE (reference sequence). CDR3 in amino acids: CASSLGQGVYNEQFF. DNA for the CDR3: TGTGCCAGCAGCTTGGGGCAGGGGGTCTACAATGAGCAGTTCTTC.

This clone has only one observation. CDR3 bases: TGTGCCAGCAGCCGAGCGGGGGGAAACACAGATACGCAGTATTTT. Amino acids: CASSRAGGNTDTQYF. This chain joins TRBV6-2 or TRBV6-3 and TRBJ2-3; 9 bases are shared with TRBD2. The germline CDR1 and CDR2 sequences are MNHEY and SVGEGT. The V gene end was trimmed by 6 bases and the J gene end by 2 bases; junction bases not matched to a gene: 6. This CDR3 has 15 amino acids.

On this clone itself: One end of the junction fails to match germline, which may point to a read error. This sequence joins TRBV3-1 (or the pseudogene TRBV3-2) and TRBJ2-7; TRBD1 is a possible D gene (6 bases). This CDR3 contains 12 residues. CDR1 LGHDT and CDR2 YNNKEL come from the germline V gene (reference sequence). This CDR3 is CASSQEGRTESF. The DNA of the CDR3 is TGTGCCAGCAGCCAAGAAGGGCGGACAGAAAGCTTC.

The V call is TRBV24-1, the J call TRBJ1-2; no clear D gene. Trimming removed 2 bases from V and 7 bases from J, with 16 bases in between. Germline V gene data show CDR1 as KGHDR and CDR2 as SFDVKD. The CDR3 has 15 amino acids. The CDR3 nucleotides read TGTGCCACCAGTGATTCCCCAGACCGTGGGCTTGGCTACACCTTC. It translates to CATSDSPDRGLGYTF.

The CDR3 sequence is CASSSRRGGTGELFF. The CDR3 bases are TGTGCCAGCAGCTCGAGAAGGGGTGGGACCGGGGAGCTGTTTTTT. This chain joins TRBV7-3 and TRBJ2-2, with D possibly matching TRBD1 (5 bases). The length of the CDR3 is 15 residues. The V end lost 4 bases, the J end lost 5 bases, and 14 bases lay between the germline ends. Germline loops: CDR1 SGHTA, CDR2 FQGTGA.

The genes are TRBV11-2 and TRBJ1-4, with D maybe TRBD1 (6 bases). Deletions cut 1 base from V and 3 bases from J, with 9 bases between. This CDR3 has 15 residues. The germline V gene encodes CDR1 SGHAT and CDR2 FQNNGV. CDR3 sequence (DNA): TGTGCCAGCAGCTTAGGGGGGGGCCCTAATGAAAAACTGTTTTTT. Translation: CASSLGGGPNEKLFF. The variable domain in full, completed from reference TRBV11-2 and TRBJ1-4, reads EAGVAQSPRYKIIEKRQSVAFWCNPISGHATLYWYQQILGQGPKLLIQFQNNGVVDDSQLPKDRFSAERLKGVDSTLKIQPAKLEDSAVYLCASSLGGGPNEKLFFGSGTQLSVL.

This clone was recorded once. V is TRBV27 and J is TRBJ2-2; 15 positions agree with TRBD2. Germline lookup yields CDR1 MNHEY and CDR2 SMNVEV (reference sequence). This CDR3 is built from 18 residues. V dropped 3 bases and J dropped 0; count of bases not matched to a gene: 2. The CDR3 here is CASSLGLAGGSNTGELFF. The CDR3, as DNA: TGTGCCAGCAGTTTGGGACTAGCGGGGGGCTCGAACACCGGGGAGCTGTTTTTT.

This chain uses TRBV11-3 with TRBJ2-2, with a possible D match to TRBD1 (5 bases). V was cut by 4 bases and J by 5 bases, with 20 bases left in between. The CDR3 spans 17 residues. Germline values: CDR1 SGHNT, CDR2 YENEEA. CDR3 sequence reads: CASSSSPREVGTGELFF. For the CDR3, the DNA is TGTGCCAGCAGCTCGTCACCCAGGGAAGTAGGGACCGGGGAGCTGTTTTTT.

The count of this clone is one. This chain connects TRBV4-3 to TRBJ2-4; possible D gene TRBD1, 6 bases. CDR1 LGHNA and CDR2 YSLEER come from the germline V gene. The CDR3 runs 15 residues. V lost 2 bases to trimming and J lost 4 bases, with 12 bases between them. CDR3 bases: TGCGCCAGCAGCCAAACAGGGATGGCTAAAAACATTCAGTACTTC. Its translation is CASSQTGMAKNIQYF.